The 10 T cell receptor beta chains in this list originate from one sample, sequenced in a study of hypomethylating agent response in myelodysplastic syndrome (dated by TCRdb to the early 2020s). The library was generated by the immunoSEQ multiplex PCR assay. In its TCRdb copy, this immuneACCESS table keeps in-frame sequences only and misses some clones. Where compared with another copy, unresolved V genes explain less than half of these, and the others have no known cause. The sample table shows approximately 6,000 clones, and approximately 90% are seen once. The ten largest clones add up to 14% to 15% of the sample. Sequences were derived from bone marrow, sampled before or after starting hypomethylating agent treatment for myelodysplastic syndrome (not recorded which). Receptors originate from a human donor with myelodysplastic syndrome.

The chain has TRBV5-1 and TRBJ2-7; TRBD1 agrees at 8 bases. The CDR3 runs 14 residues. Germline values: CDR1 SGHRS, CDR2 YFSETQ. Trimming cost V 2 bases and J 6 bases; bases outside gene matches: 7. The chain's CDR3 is CASSFGDRMGEQYV. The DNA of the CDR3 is TGCGCCAGCAGCTTCGGGGACAGGATGGGCGAGCAGTACGTC.

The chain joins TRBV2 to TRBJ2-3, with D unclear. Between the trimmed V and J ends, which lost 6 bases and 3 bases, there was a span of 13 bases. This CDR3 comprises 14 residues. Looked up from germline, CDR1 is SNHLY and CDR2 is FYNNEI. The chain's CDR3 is CASSPSQITDTQYF. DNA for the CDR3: TGTGCCAGCAGCCCTTCCCAAATTACAGATACGCAGTATTTT.

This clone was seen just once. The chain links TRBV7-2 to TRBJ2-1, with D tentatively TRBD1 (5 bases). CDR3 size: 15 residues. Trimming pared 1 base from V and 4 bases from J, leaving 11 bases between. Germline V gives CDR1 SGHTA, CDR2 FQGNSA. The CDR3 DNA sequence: TGTGCCAGCAGCTTAGGGGCAGGGTTATACAATGAGCAGTTCTTC. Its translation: CASSLGAGLYNEQFF.

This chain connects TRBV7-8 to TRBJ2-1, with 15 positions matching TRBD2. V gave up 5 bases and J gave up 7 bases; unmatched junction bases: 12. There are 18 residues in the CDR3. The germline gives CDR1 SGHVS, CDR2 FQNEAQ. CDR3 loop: CASSPLGLAGGSFNEQFF. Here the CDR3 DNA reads TGTGCCAGCAGCCCCCTGGGACTAGCGGGGGGTTCGTTTAATGAGCAGTTCTTC.

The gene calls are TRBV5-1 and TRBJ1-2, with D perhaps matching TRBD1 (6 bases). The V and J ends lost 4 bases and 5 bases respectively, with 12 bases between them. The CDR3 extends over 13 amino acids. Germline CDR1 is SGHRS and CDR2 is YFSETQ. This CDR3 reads CASSPDRGYGYTF. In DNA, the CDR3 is TGCGCCAGCAGCCCGGACAGAGGATATGGCTACACCTTC.

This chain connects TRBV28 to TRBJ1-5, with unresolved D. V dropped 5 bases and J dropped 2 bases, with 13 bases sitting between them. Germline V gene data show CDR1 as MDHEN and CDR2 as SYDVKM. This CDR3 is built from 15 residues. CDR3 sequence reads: CASSPTGAGNQPQHF. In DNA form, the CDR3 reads TGTGCCAGCAGTCCCACTGGAGCCGGCAATCAGCCCCAGCATTTT.

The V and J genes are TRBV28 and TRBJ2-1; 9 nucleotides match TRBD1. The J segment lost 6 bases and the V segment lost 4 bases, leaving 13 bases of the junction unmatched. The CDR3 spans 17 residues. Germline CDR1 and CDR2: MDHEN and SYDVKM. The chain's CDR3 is CASSYGRVTGGGNEQFF. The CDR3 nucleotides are TGTGCCAGCAGTTATGGGCGAGTGACAGGGGGAGGCAATGAGCAGTTCTTC.

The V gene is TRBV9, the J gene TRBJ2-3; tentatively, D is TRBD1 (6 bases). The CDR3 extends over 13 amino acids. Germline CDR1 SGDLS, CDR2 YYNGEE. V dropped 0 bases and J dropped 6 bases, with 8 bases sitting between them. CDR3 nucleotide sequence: TGTGCCAGCAGCGTAGGGCAGGGGGATACGCAGTATTTT. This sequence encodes CASSVGQGDTQYF.

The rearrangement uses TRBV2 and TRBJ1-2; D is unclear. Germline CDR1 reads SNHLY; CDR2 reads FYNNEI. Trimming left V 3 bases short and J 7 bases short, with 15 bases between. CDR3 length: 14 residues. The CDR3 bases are TGTGCCAGCAGTGAGGGCCCTGCCGGCGGTGGCTACACCTTC. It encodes CASSEGPAGGGYTF.

CDR3 in amino acids: CASSLAQGTEAFF. CDR3 bases: TGTGCCAGCAGCTTAGCGCAGGGCACTGAAGCTTTCTTT. The V call is TRBV7-6, the J call TRBJ1-1, with D possibly matching TRBD1 (5 bases). The V gene lost 0 bases and the J gene lost 4 bases, with 6 bases spanning the gap. The CDR3 totals 13 residues. Germline V gene lookup returns CDR1 SGHVS and CDR2 FNYEAQ.